One and the same sample provided the 6 T cell receptor beta chains below, sequenced in a study of OX40 agonist ivuxolimab in advanced cancers. Repertoires were generated with immunoSEQ multiplex PCR, while TCRdb's copy carries only in-frame clones and drops some. The repertoire has around 39,000 clones, around 80% of them found once; the top ten carry 22%. Sequenced material: CD4+ or CD8+ T cells sorted from blood, taken in a trial of the OX40 agonist ivuxolimab. Source of these receptors: an adult with an advanced solid tumor such as melanoma, head and neck, liver or kidney cancer.

The chain is built from TRBV5-1 and TRBJ1-1, with D unclear. V was clipped by 1 base and J by 1 base, with 8 bases between them. The CDR3 is 14 residues long. Germline V CDR1 and CDR2: SGHRS, YFSETQ. CDR3 sequence: CASSLSTGNTEAFF. DNA of the CDR3: TGCGCCAGCAGCTTGTCCACGGGGAACACTGAAGCTTTCTTT.

This clone was seen just once. The CDR3 protein is CAIAPTSGGAGHEQFF. The CDR3 DNA reads TGTGCCATAGCCCCGACTAGCGGGGGGGCAGGACATGAGCAGTTCTTC. The genes are TRBV10-3 and TRBJ2-1; 14 nucleotides match TRBD2. The CDR3 spans 16 residues. With V trimmed by 9 bases and J by 8 bases, 12 bases remained unmatched. Germline CDR1 ENHRY, CDR2 SYGVKD.

This clone was observed a few times. The V call is TRBV5-1, the J call TRBJ2-7, with 13 bases matching TRBD2. CDR3 length: 16 residues. CDR1 is SGHRS, CDR2 YFSETQ, per germline. J lost 3 bases, V lost 0 bases, and 3 bases had no gene match. In nucleotides, the CDR3 is TGCGCCAGCAGCTTGGGACGGACTAGCGGGAGCTACGAGCAGTACTTC. It codes for CASSLGRTSGSYEQYF.

The V gene is TRBV28, the J gene TRBJ2-1; 9 bases are a match to TRBD2. The CDR3 totals 15 residues. Germline CDR1 reads MDHEN; CDR2 reads SYDVKM. With V trimmed by 2 bases and J by 9 bases, 8 bases remained unmatched. The CDR3 bases are TGTGCCAGCAGTTTACTCTTAGCGGGAGCGGGTGAGCAGTTCTTC. It specifies CASSLLLAGAGEQFF. The full variable domain, rest sourced from reference TRBV28 and TRBJ2-1, is DVKVTQSSRYLVKRTGEKVFLECVQDMDHENMFWYRQDPGLGLRLIYFSYDVKMKEKGDIPEGYSVSREKKERFSLILESASTNQTSMYLCASSLLLAGAGEQFFGPGTRLTVL.

V is TRBV6-5 and J is TRBJ2-5; D is possibly TRBD1 (5 bases). From germline, CDR1 is MNHEY and CDR2 SVGAGI. The CDR3 has 14 residues. V dropped 2 bases and J dropped 4 bases, with 11 bases sitting between them. CDR3 amino acids: CASSYVGVAETQYF. CDR3 in DNA: TGTGCCAGCAGTTACGTAGGGGTAGCAGAGACCCAGTACTTC.

The chain links TRBV19 to TRBJ2-7, with 7 bases lining up with TRBD1. This CDR3 spans 14 amino acids. The V gene's germline CDR1 is LNHDA and CDR2 SQIVND (reference sequence). As DNA, the CDR3 is TGTGATAGGATTAGACAGGGCCTATCCTACGAGCAGTACTTC. As protein: CDRIRQGLSYEQYF.